This T cell receptor beta chain was captured by sequencing in a study of cytotoxic CD8 clonotypes in ibrutinib-treated CLL. At the level of the study: The study included 11 relapsed/refractory and under 16 treatment-naive patients; 17 had IGHV unmutated disease.

Turning to this clone: The antigen is not known.

Overall study results and limits: At ibrutinib response, clonality increased, and at progression it declined back toward baseline.

This CDR3 comprises 16 residues. V was clipped by 2 bases and J by 0 bases, with 11 bases between them. Germline lookup yields CDR1 LNHNV and CDR2 YYDKDF (reference sequence). TCRdb keeps only in-frame clones here, not all; method: immunoSEQ multiplex PCR. The top ten clones hold roughly 6% of a sample with over 250,000 clones, approximately 79% of them seen once. Material: PBMCs, obtained at disease progression, from a patient treated with ibrutinib. The rearrangement uses TRBV15 and TRBJ1-5, with D possibly TRBD1 on 5 matching bases. The receptor's source is a human donor with chronic lymphocytic leukemia. The CDR3 region is CATSRSDRISNQPQHF. The DNA for the CDR3 is TGTGCCACCAGCAGATCAGACAGAATTAGCAATCAGCCCCAGCATTTT.